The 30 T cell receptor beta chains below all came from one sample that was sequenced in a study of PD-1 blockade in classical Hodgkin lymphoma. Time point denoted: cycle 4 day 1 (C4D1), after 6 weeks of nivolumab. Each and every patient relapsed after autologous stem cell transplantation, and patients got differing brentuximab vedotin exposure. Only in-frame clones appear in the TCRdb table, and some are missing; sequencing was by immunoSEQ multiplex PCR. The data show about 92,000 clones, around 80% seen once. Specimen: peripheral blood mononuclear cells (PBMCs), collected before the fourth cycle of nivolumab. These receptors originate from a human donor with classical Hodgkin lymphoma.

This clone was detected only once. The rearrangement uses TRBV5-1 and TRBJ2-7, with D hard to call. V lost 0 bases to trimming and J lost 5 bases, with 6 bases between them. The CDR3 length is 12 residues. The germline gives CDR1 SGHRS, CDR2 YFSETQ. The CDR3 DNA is TGCGCCAGCAGCTTGGCTAGACACGAGCAGTACTTC. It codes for CASSLARHEQYF.

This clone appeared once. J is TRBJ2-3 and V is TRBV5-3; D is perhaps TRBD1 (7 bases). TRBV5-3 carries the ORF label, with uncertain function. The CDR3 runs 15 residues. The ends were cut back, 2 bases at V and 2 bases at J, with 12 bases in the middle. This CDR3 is CARSFSRGVTDTQYF. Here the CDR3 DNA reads TGTGCCAGAAGCTTTTCCAGGGGGGTCACAGATACGCAGTATTTT.

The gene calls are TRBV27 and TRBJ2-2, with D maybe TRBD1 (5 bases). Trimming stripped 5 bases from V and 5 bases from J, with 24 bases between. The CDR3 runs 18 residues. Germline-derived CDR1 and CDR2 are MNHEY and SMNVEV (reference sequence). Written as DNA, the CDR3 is TGTGCCAGCAGTCCCCTAGTCCTCCTCGAGAAGGGGACCGGGGAGCTGTTTTTT. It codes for CASSPLVLLEKGTGELFF.

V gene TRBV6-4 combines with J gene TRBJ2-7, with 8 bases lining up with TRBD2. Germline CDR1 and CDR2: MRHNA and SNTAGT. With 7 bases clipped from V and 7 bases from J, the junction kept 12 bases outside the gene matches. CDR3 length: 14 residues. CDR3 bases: TGTGCCAGCATCGGGGGGGAGGGCGCCGGAGAGCAGTACTTC. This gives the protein CASIGGEGAGEQYF.

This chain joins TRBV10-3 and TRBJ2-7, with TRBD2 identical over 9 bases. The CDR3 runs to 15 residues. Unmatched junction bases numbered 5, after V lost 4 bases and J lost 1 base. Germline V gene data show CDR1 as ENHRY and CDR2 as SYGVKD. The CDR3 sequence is CAISVDLAGSYEQYF. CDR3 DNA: TGTGCCATCAGTGTCGATCTAGCGGGGTCCTACGAGCAGTACTTC.

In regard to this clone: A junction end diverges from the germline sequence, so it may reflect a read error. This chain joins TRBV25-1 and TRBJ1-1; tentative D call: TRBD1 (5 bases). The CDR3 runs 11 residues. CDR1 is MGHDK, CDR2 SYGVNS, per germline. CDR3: CASSEAGGSVF. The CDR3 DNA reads TGTGCCAGCAGTGAAGCTGGGGGGTCAGTCTTT.

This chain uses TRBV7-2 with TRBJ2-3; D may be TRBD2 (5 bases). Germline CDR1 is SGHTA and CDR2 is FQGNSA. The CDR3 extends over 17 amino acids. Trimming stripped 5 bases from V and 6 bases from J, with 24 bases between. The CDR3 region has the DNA TGTGCCAGCAGCCGACCCCCTGGCCGCGGCCCGGGGGATACGCAGTATTTT. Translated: CASSRPPGRGPGDTQYF.

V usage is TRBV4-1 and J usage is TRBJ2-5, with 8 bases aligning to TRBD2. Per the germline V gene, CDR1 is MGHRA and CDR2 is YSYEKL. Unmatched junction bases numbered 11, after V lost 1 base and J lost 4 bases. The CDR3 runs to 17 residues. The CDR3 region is CASSQVGSGRGGETQYF. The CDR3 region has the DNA TGCGCCAGCAGCCAAGTGGGGAGCGGGAGAGGGGGAGAGACCCAGTACTTC.

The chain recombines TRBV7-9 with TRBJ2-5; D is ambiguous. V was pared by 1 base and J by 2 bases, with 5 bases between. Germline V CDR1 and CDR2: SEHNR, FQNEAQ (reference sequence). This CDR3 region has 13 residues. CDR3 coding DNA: TGTGCCAGCAGCTTAGGGTCACAAGAGACCCAGTACTTC. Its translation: CASSLGSQETQYF.

CDR3 amino acids: CASSREGIEAFF. The CDR3 DNA is TGTGCCAGCAGCCGGGAAGGGATTGAAGCTTTCTTT. The chain recombines TRBV11-2 with TRBJ1-1; D unclear. Germline CDR1 reads SGHAT; CDR2 reads FQNNGV. The germline V and J ends were trimmed by 5 bases and 7 bases, with 11 bases remaining between them. The CDR3 runs 12 residues.

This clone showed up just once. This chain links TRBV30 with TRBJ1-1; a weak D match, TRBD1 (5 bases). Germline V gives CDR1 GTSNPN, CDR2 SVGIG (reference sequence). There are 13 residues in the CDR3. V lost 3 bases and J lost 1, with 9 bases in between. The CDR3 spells CAWRGRSNTEAFF. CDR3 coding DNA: TGTGCCTGGAGGGGGCGGTCGAACACTGAAGCTTTCTTT.

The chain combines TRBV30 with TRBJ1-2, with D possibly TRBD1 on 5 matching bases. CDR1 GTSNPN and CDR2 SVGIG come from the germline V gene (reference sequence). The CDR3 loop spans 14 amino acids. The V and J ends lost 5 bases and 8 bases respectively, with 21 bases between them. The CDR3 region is CAWPSGWGTGGYTF. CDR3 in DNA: TGTGCCTGGCCCTCGGGGTGGGGGACTGGGGGCTACACCTTC.

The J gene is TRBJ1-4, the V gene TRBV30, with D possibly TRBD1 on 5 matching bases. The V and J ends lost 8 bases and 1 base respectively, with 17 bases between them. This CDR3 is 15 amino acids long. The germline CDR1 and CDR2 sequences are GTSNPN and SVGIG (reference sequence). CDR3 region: CAVGGIHGTNEKLFF. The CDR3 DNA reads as TGTGCCGTGGGGGGGATCCATGGAACTAATGAAAAACTGTTTTTT.

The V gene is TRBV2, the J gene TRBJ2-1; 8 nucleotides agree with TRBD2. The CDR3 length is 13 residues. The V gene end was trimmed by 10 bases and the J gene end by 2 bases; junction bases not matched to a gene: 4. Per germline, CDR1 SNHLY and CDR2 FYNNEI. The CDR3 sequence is CATAGLAYNEQFF. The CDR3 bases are TGTGCCACCGCGGGACTAGCCTACAATGAGCAGTTCTTC. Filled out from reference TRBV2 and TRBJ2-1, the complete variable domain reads EPEVTQTPSHQVTQMGQEVILRCVPISNHLYFYWYRQILGQKVEFLVSFYNNEISEKSEIFDDQFSVERPDGSNFTLKIRSTKLEDSAMYFCATAGLAYNEQFFGPGTRLTVL.

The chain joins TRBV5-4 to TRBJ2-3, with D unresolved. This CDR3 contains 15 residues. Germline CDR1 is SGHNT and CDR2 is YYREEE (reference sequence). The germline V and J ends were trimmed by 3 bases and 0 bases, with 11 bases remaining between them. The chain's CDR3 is CASSYQQTSTDTQYF. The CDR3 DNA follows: TGTGCCAGCAGCTATCAGCAAACTAGCACAGATACGCAGTATTTT.

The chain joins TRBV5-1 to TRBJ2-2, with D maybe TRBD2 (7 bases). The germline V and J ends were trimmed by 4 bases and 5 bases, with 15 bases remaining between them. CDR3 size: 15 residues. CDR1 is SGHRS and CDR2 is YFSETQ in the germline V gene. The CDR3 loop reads CASSGGAGVTGELFF. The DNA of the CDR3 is TGCGCCAGCAGCGGGGGGGCCGGGGTTACCGGGGAGCTGTTTTTT.

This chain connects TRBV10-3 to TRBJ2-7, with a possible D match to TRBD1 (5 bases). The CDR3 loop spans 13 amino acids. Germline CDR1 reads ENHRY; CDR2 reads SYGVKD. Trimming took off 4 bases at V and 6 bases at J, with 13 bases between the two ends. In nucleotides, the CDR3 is TGTGCCATCAGTGGGCTGCAGGGCGGCGAGCAGTACTTC. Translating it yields CAISGLQGGEQYF.

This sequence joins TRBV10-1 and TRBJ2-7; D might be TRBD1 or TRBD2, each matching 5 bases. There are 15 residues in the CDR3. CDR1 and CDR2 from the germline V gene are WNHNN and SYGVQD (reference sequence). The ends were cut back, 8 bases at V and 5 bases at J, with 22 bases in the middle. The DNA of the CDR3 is TGCGCCAGCCATGATTCCCGGGACCCGCGGGACGAGCAGTACTTC. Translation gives CASHDSRDPRDEQYF.

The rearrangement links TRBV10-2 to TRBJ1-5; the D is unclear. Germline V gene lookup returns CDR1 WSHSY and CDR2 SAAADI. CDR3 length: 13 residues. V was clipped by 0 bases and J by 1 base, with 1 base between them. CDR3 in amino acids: CASSESSNQPQHF. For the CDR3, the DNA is TGCGCCAGCAGTGAGTCGAGCAATCAGCCCCAGCATTTT.

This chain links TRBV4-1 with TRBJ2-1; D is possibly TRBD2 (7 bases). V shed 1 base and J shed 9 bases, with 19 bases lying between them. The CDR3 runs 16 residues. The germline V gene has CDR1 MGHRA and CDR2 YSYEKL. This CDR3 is CASSQVGGRGPSEQFF. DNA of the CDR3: TGCGCCAGCAGCCAAGTGGGGGGGCGCGGCCCGTCTGAGCAGTTCTTC.

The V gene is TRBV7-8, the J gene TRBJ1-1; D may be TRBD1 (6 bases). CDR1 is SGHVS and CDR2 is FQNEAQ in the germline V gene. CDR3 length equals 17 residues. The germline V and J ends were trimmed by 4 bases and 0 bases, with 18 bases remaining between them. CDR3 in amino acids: CASSWGLVASLNTEAFF. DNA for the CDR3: TGTGCCAGCAGCTGGGGGCTTGTCGCGAGCCTGAACACTGAAGCTTTCTTT.

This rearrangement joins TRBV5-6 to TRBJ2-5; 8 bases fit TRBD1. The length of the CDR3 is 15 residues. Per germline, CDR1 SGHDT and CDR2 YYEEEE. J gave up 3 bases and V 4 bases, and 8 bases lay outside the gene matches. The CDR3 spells CASSHDRGQKETQYF. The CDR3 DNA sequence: TGTGCCAGCAGCCACGACAGGGGCCAAAAAGAGACCCAGTACTTC.

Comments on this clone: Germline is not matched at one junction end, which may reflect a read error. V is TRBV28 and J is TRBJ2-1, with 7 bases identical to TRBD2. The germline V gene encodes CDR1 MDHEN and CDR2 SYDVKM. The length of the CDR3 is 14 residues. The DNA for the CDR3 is TGTGCCAGCACTTTAAGCGGGACCTACAATGAGCAGTTCTTC. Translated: CASTLSGTYNEQFF.

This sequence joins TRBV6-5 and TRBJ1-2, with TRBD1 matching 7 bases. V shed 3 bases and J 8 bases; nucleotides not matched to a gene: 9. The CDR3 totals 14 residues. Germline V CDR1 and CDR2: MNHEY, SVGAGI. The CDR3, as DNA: TGTGCCAGCAGTTATGCAGGGGGTGAGAAGGGCTACACCTTC. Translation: CASSYAGGEKGYTF.

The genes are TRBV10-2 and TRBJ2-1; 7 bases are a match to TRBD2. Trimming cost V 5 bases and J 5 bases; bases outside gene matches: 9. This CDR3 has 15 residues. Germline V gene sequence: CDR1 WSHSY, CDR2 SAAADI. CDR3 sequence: CASSIRRLADNEQFF. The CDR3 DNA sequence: TGCGCCAGCAGTATCCGACGACTAGCTGACAATGAGCAGTTCTTC.

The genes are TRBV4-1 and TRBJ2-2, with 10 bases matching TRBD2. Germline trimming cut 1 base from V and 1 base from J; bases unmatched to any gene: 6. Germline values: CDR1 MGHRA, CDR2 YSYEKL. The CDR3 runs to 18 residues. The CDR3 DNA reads TGCGCCAGCAGCCAAGCTCCCCGACTAGCGGGGAACACCGGGGAGCTGTTTTTT. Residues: CASSQAPRLAGNTGELFF.

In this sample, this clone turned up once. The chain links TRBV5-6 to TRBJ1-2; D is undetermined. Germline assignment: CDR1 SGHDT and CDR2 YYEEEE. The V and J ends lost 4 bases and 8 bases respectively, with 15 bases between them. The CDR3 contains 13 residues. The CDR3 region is CASSRGPNGGYTF. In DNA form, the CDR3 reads TGTGCCAGCAGCCGTGGCCCCAACGGAGGCTACACCTTC.

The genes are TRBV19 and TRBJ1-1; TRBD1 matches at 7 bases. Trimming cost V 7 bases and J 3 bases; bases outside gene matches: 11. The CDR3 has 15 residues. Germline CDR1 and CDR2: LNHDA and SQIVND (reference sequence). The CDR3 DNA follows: TGTGCCAGTACCATGAAGGGACAGTCATACACTGAAGCTTTCTTT. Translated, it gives CASTMKGQSYTEAFF.

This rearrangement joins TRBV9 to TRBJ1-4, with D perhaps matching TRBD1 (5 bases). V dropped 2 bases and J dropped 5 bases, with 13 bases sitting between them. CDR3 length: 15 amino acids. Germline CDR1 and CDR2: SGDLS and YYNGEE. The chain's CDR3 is CASSVGALPNEKLFF. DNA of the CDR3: TGTGCCAGCAGCGTTGGGGCCCTACCGAATGAAAAACTGTTTTTT.

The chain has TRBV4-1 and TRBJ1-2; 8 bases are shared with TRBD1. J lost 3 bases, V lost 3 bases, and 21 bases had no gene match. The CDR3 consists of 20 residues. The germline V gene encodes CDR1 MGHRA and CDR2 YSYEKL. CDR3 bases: TGCGCCAGCAGCCACCGAAGCCACTCCGGGGCAGGGGGCTATGACTATGGCTACACCTTC. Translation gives CASSHRSHSGAGGYDYGYTF.